This T cell receptor beta chain derives from a study of CD8+ T cells in alopecia areata. General observations from the study: Within the top 100, expanded CD8+ clones significantly decreased with tofacitinib, as did scalp clonality. Links between baseline CD8+ expansion and response need larger treated cohorts. In lesional scalp, particularly from alopecia totalis/universalis, clonality was higher than in normal scalp.

As regards this clone: Its specificity is unknown.

Treatment in this sample: oral pan-JAK inhibitor, 5-10 mg twice daily. It was cDNA, reverse transcribed from extracted RNA, that served as the sequencing template. Assay: immunoSEQ multiplex PCR; the TCRdb copy retains only in-frame clones and omits some. Here the sample spans 150,000 to 200,000 clones, less than 80% being singletons. The sample was CD4+ T cells sorted from blood, taken at week 24, from a patient treated with tofacitinib. The sequence was obtained from a human donor with alopecia areata.

CDR3: CASSSDVPDTQYF. CDR3 nucleotides: TGCGCCAGCAGCTCGGATGTACCGGATACGCAGTATTTT. The chain is built from TRBV5-1 and TRBJ2-3; no reliable D call. V dropped 3 bases and J dropped 6 bases, with 11 bases sitting between them. CDR3 length equals 13 residues. CDR1 and CDR2 from the germline V gene are SGHRS and YFSETQ. Full variable domain (outside the CDR3, taken from reference TRBV5-1 and TRBJ2-3): KAGVTQTPRYLIKTRGQQVTLSCSPISGHRSVSWYQQTPGQGLQFLFEYFSETQRNKGNFPGRFSGRQFSNSRSEMNVSTLELGDSALYLCASSSDVPDTQYFGPGTRLTVL.